The entry that follows covers one T cell receptor beta chain sequence. Its antigen is currently unknown. The V gene lost 3 bases and the J gene lost 0 bases, with 5 bases spanning the gap. CDR1 and CDR2 from the germline V gene are MRHNA and SNTAGT. The CDR3 covers 13 residues. The run depth of the assay was deep. The table came from immunoSEQ multiplex PCR; TCRdb's copy has only in-frame clones and leaves some out. This table holds just over 2,000,000 clones, around 95% found once. This sample is part of a study of shared clonotypes between healthy human individuals. The study's findings and limits: It was the few donors that limited the genetic and exposure-history diversity represented. Non-shared clonotypes showed lower generation probabilities than clonotypes common to all four donors.

Healthy HIV-negative adults without recent acute infections or vaccinations served as donors. The V gene is TRBV6-4, the J gene TRBJ1-1; D call uncertain. The TCR originated in a man aged 18-30 years in good health. The material sequenced was naive CD4+ T cells sorted from blood. The subset is: CD45RA+ positively selected. The CDR3 is CASSEFMNTEAFF. Here the CDR3 DNA reads TGTGCCAGCAGTGAGTTCATGAACACTGAAGCTTTCTTT.